This TCR beta chain was captured in a study of blood T cell repertoires in COVID-19. Study context: Acute and convalescent COVID-19 samples came from the United States, Italy and Spain. PBMCs, B-cell-depleted T cells, or T cells provided the cDNA or gDNA that made up the material.

Authors' data handling: Researchers report that nucleated cell counts were estimated from reference gene primer amplification. Measured with immunoSEQ multiplex PCR; TCRdb has only the in-frame clones, and not every one. V, J and clone size were drawn from that table, and D and trimming were deduced from the DNA. This table holds hundreds of thousands of clones, approximately 88% found once. The germline CDR1 and CDR2 sequences are MNHEY and SMNVEV (reference sequence). This CDR3 spans 15 amino acids. The V end lost 4 bases, the J end lost 0 bases, and 13 bases lay between the germline ends. The TCR sequence derives from a human donor in a cohort sampled during active COVID-19. The chain joins TRBV27 to TRBJ2-7; D may be TRBD1 (5 bases). The sequenced sample consisted of peripheral blood. CDR3 bases: TGTGCCAGCAGTTCAGGGTCTTTGGGCTCCTACGAGCAGTACTTC. This gives the protein CASSSGSLGSYEQYF.